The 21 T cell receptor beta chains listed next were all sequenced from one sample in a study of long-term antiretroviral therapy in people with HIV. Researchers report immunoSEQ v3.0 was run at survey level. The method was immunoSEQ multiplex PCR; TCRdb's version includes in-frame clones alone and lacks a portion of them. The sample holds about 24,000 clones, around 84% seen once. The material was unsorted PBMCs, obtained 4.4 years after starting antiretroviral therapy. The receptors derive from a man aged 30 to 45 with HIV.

Here the CDR3 DNA reads TGTGCCAGTAGTATAGAAGCAGGAACCACCTACGAGCAGTACTTC. Its translation: CASSIEAGTTYEQYF. The chain joins TRBV19 to TRBJ2-7; D unclear. Germline values: CDR1 LNHDA, CDR2 SQIVND (reference sequence). V was cut by 0 bases and J by 2 bases, with 11 bases left in between. The CDR3 has 15 amino acids.

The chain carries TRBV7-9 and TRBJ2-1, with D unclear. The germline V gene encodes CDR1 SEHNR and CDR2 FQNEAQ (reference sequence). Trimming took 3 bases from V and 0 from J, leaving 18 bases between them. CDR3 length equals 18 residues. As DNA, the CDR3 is TGTGCCAGCAGCTTGTACCACCGAGACCTCAGCTCCTACAATGAGCAGTTCTTC. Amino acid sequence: CASSLYHRDLSSYNEQFF.

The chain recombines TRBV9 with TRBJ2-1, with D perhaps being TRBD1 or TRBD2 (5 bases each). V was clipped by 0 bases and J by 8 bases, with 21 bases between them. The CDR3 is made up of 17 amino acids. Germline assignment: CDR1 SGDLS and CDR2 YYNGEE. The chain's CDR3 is CASSVVAAGHEGYEQFF. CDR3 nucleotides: TGTGCCAGCAGCGTAGTAGCCGCGGGCCATGAGGGGTATGAGCAGTTCTTC.

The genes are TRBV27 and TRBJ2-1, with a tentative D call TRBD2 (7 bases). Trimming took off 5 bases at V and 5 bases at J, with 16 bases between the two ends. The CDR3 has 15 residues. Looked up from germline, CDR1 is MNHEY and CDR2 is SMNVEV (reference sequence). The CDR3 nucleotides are TGTGCCAGCAGTGCGCGGGGGCCATCCCACAATGAGCAGTTCTTC. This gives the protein CASSARGPSHNEQFF.

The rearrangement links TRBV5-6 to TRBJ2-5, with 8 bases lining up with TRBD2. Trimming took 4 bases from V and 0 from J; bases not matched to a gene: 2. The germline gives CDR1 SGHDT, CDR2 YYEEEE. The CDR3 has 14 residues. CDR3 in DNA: TGTGCCAGCAGCAAGCGGGGGTACCAAGAGACCCAGTACTTC. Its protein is CASSKRGYQETQYF. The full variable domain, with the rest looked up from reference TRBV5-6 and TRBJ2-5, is DAGVTQSPTHLIKTRGQQVTLRCSPKSGHDTVSWYQQALGQGPQFIFQYYEEEERQRGNFPDRFSGHQFPNYSSELNVNALLLGDSALYLCASSKRGYQETQYFGPGTRLLVL.

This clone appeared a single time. The CDR3 loop reads CASSPSGGWTEAFF. The CDR3 bases are TGTGCCAGCAGCCCTTCCGGGGGGTGGACTGAAGCTTTCTTT. The chain has TRBV9 and TRBJ1-1; a weak D match, TRBD1 (5 bases). This CDR3 spans 14 amino acids. V lost 4 bases and J 5 bases, leaving 15 bases between the germline ends. Germline CDR1 reads SGDLS; CDR2 reads YYNGEE.

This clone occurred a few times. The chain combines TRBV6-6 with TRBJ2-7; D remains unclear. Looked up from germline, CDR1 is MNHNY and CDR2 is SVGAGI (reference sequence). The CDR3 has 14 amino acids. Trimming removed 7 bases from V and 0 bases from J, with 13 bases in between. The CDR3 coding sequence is TGTGCCAGCAAAGCTGGACCCCTCTCCTACGAGCAGTACTTC. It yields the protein CASKAGPLSYEQYF.

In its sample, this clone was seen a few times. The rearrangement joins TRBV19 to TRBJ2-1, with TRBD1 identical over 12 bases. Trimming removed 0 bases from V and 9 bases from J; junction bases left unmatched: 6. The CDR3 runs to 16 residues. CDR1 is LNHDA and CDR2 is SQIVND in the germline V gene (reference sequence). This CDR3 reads CASSIEGTGGSGEQFF. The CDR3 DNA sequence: TGTGCCAGTAGTATAGAAGGGACAGGGGGCTCTGGTGAGCAGTTCTTC.

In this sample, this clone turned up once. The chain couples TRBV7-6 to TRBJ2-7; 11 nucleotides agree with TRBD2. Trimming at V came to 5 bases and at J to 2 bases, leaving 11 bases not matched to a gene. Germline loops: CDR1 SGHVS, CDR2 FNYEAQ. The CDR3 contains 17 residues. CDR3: CASSPPTSGIGTYEQYF. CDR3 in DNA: TGTGCCAGCAGCCCCCCGACTAGCGGGATAGGGACCTACGAGCAGTACTTC.

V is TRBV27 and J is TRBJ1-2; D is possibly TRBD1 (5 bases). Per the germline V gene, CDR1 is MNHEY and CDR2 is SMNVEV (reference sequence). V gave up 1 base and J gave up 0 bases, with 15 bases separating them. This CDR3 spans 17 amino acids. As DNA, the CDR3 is TGTGCCAGCAGTTTATGGTCGGGGCGGCTTTCTAACTATGGCTACACCTTC. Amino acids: CASSLWSGRLSNYGYTF.

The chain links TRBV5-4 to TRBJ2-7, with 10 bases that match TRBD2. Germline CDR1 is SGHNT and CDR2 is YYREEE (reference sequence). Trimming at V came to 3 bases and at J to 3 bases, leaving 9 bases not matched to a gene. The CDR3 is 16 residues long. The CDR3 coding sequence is TGTGCCAGCAGCTCCCGGACTAGCGGACCTATCTACGAGCAGTACTTC. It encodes CASSSRTSGPIYEQYF.

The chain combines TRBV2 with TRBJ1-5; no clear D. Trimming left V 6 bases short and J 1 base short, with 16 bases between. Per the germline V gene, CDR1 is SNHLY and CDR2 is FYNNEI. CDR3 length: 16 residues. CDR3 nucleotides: TGTGCCAGCAGGGAATGGGGAAGAGGGAGCAATCAGCCCCAGCATTTT. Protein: CASREWGRGSNQPQHF.

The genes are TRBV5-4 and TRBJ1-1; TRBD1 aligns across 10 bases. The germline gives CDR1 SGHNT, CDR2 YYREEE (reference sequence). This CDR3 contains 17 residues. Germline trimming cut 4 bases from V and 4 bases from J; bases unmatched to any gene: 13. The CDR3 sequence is CASSPKDRGVYGTEAFF. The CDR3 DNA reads TGTGCCAGCAGCCCTAAGGACAGGGGGGTTTATGGCACTGAAGCTTTCTTT.

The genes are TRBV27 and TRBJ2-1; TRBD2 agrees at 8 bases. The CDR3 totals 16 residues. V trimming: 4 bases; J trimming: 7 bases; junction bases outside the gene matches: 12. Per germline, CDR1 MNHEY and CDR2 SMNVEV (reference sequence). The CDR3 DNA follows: TGTGCCAGCAGTTCCCCCCGGGAGGGTCCTCGGAATGAGCAGTTCTTC. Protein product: CASSSPREGPRNEQFF.

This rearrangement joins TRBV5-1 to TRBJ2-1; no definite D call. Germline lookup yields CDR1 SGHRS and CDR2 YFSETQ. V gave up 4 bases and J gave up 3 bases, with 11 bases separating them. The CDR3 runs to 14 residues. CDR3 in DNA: TGCGCCAGCAGCCCCGGTGATGGCTACAATGAGCAGTTCTTC. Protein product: CASSPGDGYNEQFF.

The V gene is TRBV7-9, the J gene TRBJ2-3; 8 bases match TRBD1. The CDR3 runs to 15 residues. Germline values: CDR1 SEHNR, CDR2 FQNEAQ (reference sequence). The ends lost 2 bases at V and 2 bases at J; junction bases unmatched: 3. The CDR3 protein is CASSLIQGDTDTQYF. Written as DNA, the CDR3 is TGTGCCAGCAGCTTAATACAGGGGGACACAGATACGCAGTATTTT. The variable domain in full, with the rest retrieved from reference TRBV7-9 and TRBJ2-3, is DTGVSQNPRHKITKRGQNVTFRCDPISEHNRLYWYRQTLGQGPEFLTYFQNEAQLEKSRLLSDRFSAERPKGSFSTLEIQRTEQGDSAMYLCASSLIQGDTDTQYFGPGTRLTVL.

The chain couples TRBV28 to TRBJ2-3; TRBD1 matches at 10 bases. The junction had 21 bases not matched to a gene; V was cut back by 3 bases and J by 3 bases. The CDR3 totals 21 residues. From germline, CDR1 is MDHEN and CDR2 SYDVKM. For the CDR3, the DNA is TGTGCCAGCAGTTTCGTTCCCTTAGACAGGGGGCAAAGATTGTCGACAGATACGCAGTATTTT. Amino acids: CASSFVPLDRGQRLSTDTQYF.

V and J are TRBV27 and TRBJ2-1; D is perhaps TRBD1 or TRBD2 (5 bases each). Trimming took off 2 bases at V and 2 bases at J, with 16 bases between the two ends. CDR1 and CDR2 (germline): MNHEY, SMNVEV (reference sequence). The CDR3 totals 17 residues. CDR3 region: CASSLDRGWGTYNEQFF. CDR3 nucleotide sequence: TGTGCCAGCAGTTTAGATCGGGGATGGGGGACCTACAATGAGCAGTTCTTC.

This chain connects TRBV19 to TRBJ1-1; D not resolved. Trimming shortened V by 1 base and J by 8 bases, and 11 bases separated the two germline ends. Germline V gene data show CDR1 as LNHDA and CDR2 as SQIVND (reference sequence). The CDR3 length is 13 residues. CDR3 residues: CASSIGEGLEAFF. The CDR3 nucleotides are TGTGCCAGTAGTATAGGAGAAGGATTAGAAGCTTTCTTT.

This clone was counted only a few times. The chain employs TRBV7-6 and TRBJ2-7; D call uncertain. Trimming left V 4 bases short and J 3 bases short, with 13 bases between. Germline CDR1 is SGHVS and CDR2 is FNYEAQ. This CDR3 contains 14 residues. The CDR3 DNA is TGTGCCAGCAGCTCGGCCCCCAGCTACTACGAGCAGTACTTC. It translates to CASSSAPSYYEQYF.

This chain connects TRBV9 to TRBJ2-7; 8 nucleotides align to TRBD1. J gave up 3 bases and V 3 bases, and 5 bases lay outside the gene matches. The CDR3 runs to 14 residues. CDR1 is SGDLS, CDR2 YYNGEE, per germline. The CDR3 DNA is TGTGCCAGCAGCGCCGGACAGGGACACTACGAGCAGTACTTC. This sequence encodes CASSAGQGHYEQYF. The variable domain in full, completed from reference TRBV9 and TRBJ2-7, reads DSGVTQTPKHLITATGQRVTLRCSPRSGDLSVYWYQQSLDQGLQFLIQYYNGEERAKGNILERFSAQQFPDLHSELNLSSLELGDSALYFCASSAGQGHYEQYFGPGTRLTVT.